This record covers a single TCR beta chain. Its antigen remains unknown. This sample stems from a study of shared clonotypes between healthy human individuals. Study context: Each donor's CD4 naive and CD4 memory cells filled three plates apiece, CD8 naive two, and CD8 memory one.

Regarding the study as a whole: Genetic and exposure-history diversity was limited by the few donors. Clonotypes which were not shared had lower generation probabilities than clonotypes that all four donors shared.

Study processing details: Quality scores were absent from the junction-only immunoSEQ sequences, so filtering differed. Sequenced by immunoSEQ multiplex PCR; TCRdb stores in-frame clones only, minus some. That table is the source of V, J and clone size, and D and trimming were worked out from the DNA. The profile covers about 590,000 clones, with around 95% appearing a single time and roughly 0.1% taken by the ten largest. Terminally differentiated effector memory CD45RA+ cells were excluded by CCR7 positive selection of CD45RO-negative cells. The clonotype originates from a woman aged 30 to 39 in good health. Sequenced: naive CD8+ T cells sorted from blood.

In DNA, the CDR3 is TGTGCCAGCAGTGACCCCTATAGGACTAGCGGGGCCCCAGAGCAGTACTTC. Translation gives CASSDPYRTSGAPEQYF. The V gene is TRBV27, the J gene TRBJ2-7, with 12 bases aligning to TRBD2. V shed 5 bases and J 7 bases; nucleotides not matched to a gene: 15. Germline lookup yields CDR1 MNHEY and CDR2 SMNVEV (reference sequence). The CDR3 is made up of 17 amino acids.